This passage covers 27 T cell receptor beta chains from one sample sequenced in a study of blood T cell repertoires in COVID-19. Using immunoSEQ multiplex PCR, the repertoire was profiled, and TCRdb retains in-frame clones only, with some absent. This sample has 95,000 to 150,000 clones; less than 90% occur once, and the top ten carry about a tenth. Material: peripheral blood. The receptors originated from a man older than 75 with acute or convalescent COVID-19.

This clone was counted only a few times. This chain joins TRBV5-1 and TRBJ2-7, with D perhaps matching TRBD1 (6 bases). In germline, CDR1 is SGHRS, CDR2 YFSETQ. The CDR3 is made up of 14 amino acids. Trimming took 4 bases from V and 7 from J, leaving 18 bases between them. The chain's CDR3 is CASSLRTGPGEQYF. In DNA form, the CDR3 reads TGCGCCAGCAGCCTCCGCACAGGGCCTGGGGAGCAGTACTTC. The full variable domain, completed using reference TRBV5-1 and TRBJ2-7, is KAGVTQTPRYLIKTRGQQVTLSCSPISGHRSVSWYQQTPGQGLQFLFEYFSETQRNKGNFPGRFSGRQFSNSRSEMNVSTLELGDSALYLCASSLRTGPGEQYFGPGTRLTVT.

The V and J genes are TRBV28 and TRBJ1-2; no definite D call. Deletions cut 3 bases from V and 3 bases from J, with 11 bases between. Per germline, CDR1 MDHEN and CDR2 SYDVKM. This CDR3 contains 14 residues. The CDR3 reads CASSFARVDYGYTF. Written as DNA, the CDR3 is TGTGCCAGCAGTTTCGCGAGGGTGGACTATGGCTACACCTTC.

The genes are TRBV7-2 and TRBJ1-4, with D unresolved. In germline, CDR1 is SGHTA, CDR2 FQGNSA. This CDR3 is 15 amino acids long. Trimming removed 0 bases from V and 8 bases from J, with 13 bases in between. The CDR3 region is CASSLAGSPGEKLFF. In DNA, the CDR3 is TGTGCCAGCAGCTTAGCAGGCTCGCCGGGGGAAAAACTGTTTTTT.

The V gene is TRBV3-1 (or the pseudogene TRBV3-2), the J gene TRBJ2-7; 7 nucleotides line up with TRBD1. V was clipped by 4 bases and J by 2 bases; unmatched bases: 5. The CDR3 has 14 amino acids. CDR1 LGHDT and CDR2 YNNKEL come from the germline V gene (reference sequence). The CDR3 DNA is TGTGCCAGCAGCCGTCCAGGACAGGCCTACGAGCAGTACTTC. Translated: CASSRPGQAYEQYF.

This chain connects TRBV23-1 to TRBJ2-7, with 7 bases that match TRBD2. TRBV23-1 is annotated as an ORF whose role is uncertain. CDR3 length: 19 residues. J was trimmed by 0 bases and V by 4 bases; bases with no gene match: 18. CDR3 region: CASSRGSGTTKTFSYEQYF. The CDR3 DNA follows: TGCGCCAGCAGTCGAGGATCTGGGACTACCAAAACATTCTCCTACGAGCAGTACTTC.

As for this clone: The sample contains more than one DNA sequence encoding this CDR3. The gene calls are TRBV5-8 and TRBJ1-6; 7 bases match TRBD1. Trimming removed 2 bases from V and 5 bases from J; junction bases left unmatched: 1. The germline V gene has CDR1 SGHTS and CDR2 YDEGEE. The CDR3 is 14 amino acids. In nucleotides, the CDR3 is TGTGCCAGCAGCTTCAGGGGGGATAATTCACCCCTCCACTTT. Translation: CASSFRGDNSPLHF.

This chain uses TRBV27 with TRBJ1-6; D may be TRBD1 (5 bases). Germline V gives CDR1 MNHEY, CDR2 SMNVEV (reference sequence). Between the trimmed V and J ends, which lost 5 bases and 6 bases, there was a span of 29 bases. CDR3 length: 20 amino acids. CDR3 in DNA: TGTGCCAGCAGTCGCAATGCGGGACTGACCCCCGGGGTCGCTAATTCACCCCTCCACTTT. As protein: CASSRNAGLTPGVANSPLHF.

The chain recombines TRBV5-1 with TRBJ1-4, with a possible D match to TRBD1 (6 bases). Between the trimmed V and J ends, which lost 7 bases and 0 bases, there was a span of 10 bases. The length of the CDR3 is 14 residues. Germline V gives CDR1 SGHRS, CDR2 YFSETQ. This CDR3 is CASQTGTTNEKLFF. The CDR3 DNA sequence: TGCGCCAGCCAAACAGGGACAACTAATGAAAAACTGTTTTTT.

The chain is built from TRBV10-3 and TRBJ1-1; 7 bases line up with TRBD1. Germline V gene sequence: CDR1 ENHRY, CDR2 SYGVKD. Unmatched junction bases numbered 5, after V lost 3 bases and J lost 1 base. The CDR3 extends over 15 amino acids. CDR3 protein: CAISEARGPNTEAFF. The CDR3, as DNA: TGTGCCATCAGTGAAGCGAGGGGGCCGAACACTGAAGCTTTCTTT.

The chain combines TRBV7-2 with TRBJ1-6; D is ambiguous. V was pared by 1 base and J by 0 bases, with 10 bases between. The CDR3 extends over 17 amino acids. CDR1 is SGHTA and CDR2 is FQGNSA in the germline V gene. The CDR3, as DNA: TGTGCCAGCAGCTTAGACGGGGTGAGCTCCTATAATTCACCCCTCCACTTT. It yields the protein CASSLDGVSSYNSPLHF.

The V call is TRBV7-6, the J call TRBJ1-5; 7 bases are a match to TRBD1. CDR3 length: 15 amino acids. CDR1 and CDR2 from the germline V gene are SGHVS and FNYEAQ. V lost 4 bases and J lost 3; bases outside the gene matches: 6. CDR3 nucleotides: TGTGCCAGCAGCTCACAAACAGGGGCCAATCAGCCCCAGCATTTT. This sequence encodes CASSSQTGANQPQHF.

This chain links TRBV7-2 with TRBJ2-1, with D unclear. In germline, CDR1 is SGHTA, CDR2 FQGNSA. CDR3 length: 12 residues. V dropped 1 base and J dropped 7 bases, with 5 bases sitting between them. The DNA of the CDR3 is TGTGCCAGCAGCTTAGAGAGGAATGAGCAGTTCTTC. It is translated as CASSLERNEQFF. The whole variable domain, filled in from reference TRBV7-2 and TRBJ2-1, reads GAGVSQSPSNKVTEKGKDVELRCDPISGHTALYWYRQSLGQGLEFLIYFQGNSAPDKSGLPSDRFSAERTGGSVSTLTIQRTQQEDSAVYLCASSLERNEQFFGPGTRLTVL.

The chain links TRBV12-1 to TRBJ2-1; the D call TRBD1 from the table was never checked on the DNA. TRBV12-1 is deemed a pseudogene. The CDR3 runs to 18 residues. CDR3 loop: CASSSAQGGGCSYNEQFF. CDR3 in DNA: TGTGCCAGCAGCTCAGCTCAGGGGGGCGGTTGCTCCTACAATGAGCAGTTCTTC.

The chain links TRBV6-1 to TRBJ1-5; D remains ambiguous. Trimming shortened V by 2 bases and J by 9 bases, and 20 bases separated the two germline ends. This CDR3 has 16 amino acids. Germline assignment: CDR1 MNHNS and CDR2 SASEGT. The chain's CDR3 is CASSESMAAPVGPQHF. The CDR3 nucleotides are TGTGCCAGCAGTGAATCAATGGCGGCCCCGGTGGGGCCCCAGCATTTT.

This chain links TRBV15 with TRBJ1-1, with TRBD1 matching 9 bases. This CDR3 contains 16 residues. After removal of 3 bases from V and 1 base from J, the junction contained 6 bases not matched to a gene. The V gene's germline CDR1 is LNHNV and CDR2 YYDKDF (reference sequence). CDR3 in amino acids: CATSSPEDRGNTEAFF. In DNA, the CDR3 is TGTGCCACCAGCAGCCCGGAGGACAGGGGGAACACTGAAGCTTTCTTT.

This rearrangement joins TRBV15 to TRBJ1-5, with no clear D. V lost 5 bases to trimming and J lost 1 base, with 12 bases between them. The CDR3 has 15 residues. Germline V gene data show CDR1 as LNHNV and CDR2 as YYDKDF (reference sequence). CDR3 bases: TGTGCCACCAGCCAGCCGGGAGGGAGCAATCAGCCCCAGCATTTT. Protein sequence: CATSQPGGSNQPQHF.

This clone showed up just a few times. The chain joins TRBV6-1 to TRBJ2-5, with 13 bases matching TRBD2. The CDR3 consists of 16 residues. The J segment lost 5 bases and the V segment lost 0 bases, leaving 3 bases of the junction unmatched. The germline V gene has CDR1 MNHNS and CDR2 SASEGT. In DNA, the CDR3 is TGTGCCAGCAGTGAAGCGACTAGCGGGGGGTGGGAGACCCAGTACTTC. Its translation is CASSEATSGGWETQYF.

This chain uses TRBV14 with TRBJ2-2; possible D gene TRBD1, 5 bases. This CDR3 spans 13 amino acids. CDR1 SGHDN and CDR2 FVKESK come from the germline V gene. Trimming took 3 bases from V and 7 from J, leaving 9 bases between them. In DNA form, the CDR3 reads TGTGCCAGCAGCCAGCAGGGCGGCGGGGAGCTGTTTTTT. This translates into CASSQQGGGELFF. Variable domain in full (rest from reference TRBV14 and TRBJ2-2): EAGVTQFPSHSVIEKGQTVTLRCDPISGHDNLYWYRRVMGKEIKFLLHFVKESKQDESGMPNNRFLAERTGGTYSTLKVQPAELEDSGVYFCASSQQGGGELFFGEGSRLTVL.

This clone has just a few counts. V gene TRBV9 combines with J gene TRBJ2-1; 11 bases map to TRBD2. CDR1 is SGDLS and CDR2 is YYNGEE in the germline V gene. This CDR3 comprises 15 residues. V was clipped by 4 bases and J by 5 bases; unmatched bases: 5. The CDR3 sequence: CASSLTSGTDNEQFF. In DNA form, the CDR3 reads TGTGCCAGCAGCTTGACTAGCGGGACTGACAATGAGCAGTTCTTC.

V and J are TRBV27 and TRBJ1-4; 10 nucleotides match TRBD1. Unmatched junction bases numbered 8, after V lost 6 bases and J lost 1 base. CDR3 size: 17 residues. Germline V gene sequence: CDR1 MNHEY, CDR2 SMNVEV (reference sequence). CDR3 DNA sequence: TGTGCCAGCAGCAGAGGGACAGGGGTCGGAACTAATGAAAAACTGTTTTTT. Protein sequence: CASSRGTGVGTNEKLFF.

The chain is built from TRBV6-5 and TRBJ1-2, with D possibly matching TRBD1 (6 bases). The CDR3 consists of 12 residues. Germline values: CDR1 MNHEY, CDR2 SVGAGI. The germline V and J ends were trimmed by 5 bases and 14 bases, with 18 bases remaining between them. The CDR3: CASSPPLTGGTF. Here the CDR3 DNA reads TGTGCCAGCAGTCCTCCCTTGACAGGTGGGACCTTC.

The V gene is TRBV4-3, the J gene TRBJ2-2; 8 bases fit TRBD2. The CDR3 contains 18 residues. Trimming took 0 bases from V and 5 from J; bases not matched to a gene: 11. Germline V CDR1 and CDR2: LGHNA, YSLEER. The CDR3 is CASSQDLLAGGRTGELFF. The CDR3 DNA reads TGCGCCAGCAGCCAAGATCTTCTCGCGGGAGGACGGACCGGGGAGCTGTTTTTT.

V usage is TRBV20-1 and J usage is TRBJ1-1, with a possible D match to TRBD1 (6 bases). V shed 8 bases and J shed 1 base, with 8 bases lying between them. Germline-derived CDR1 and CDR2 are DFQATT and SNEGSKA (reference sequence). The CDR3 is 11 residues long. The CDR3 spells CSLQGNTEAFF. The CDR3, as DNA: TGCAGTTTACAGGGGAACACTGAAGCTTTCTTT.

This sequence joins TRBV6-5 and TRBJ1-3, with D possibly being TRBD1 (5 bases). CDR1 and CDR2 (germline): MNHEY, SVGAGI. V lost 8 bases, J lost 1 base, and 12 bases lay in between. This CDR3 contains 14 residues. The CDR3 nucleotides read TGTGCCAGCCTAGACAGATATTCTGGAAACACCATATATTTT. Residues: CASLDRYSGNTIYF.

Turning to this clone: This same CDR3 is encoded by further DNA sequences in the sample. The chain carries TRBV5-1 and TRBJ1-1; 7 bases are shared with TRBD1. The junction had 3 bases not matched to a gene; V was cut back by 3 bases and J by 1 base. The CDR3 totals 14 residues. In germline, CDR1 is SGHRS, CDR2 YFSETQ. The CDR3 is CASSSSGGNTEAFF. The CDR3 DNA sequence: TGCGCCAGCAGCTCTTCAGGGGGGAACACTGAAGCTTTCTTT.

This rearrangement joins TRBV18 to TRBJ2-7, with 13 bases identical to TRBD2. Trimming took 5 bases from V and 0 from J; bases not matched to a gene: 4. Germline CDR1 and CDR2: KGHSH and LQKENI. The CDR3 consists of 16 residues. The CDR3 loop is CASSRGLAGNSYEQYF. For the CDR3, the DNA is TGTGCCAGCTCAAGGGGACTAGCGGGAAACTCCTACGAGCAGTACTTC.

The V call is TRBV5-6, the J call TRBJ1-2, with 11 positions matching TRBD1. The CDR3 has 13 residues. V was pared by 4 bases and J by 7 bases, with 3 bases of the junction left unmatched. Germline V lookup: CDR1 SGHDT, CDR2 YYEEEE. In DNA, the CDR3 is TGTGCCAGCAGCGGGGGACAGGGGGTTGGCTACACCTTC. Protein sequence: CASSGGQGVGYTF.